This T cell receptor beta chain was obtained from a study of blood T cell repertoires in COVID-19. At the level of the study: Sample material is recorded as cDNA or gDNA derived from T cells, B-cell-depleted T cells, or PBMCs.

Per germline, CDR1 MNHEY and CDR2 SVGAGI. The CDR3 loop spans 14 amino acids. The junction had 7 bases not matched to a gene; V was cut back by 6 bases and J by 5 bases. How the authors handled the data: Amplification of reference gene primers provided the estimated nucleated cell counts. Assay: immunoSEQ multiplex PCR; the TCRdb copy retains only in-frame clones and omits some. V and J calls and clone size are those listed in that table; D and trimming were worked out from the DNA. The data contain approximately 56,000 clones, just under 90% of them seen just once; the ten biggest clones take up 9%.

The TCR sequence derives from a man aged 80 or over with active or convalescent COVID-19. The V gene is TRBV6-5, the J gene TRBJ1-5; TRBD1 agrees at 7 bases. The sample comprised peripheral blood. In DNA, the CDR3 is TGTGCCAGCAGCTCCGGGACAGCTTATCAGCCCCAGCATTTT. Protein sequence: CASSSGTAYQPQHF.